This T cell receptor (beta chain) was captured in a study of PD-1 blockade in classical Hodgkin lymphoma. Findings and caveats of the study: Unlike CD8+ TCR diversity, which did not rise significantly by C4D1, CD4+ TCR diversity did.

As regards this clone: Its antigen is undetermined.

The assay was immunoSEQ multiplex PCR, and TCRdb's table has in-frame clones only and misses some. This table holds 25,000 to 35,000 clones, 71% found once. Relapse after autologous stem cell transplantation occurred in every patient, and brentuximab vedotin exposure varied. The CDR3 consists of 14 residues. Germline V CDR1 and CDR2: MNHNS, SASEGT. V was clipped by 7 bases and J by 6 bases, with 16 bases between them. The rearrangement joins TRBV6-1 to TRBJ1-5, with TRBD1 as a possible D gene (6 bases). The specimen was peripheral blood mononuclear cells (PBMCs), collected before the second cycle of nivolumab. The receptor comes from a human donor with classical Hodgkin lymphoma. DNA of the CDR3: TGTGCCAGCAACCCAACAGGGAGGAGTCAGCCCCAGCATTTT. Its translation is CASNPTGRSQPQHF.